This T cell receptor (beta chain) is from a study of siplizumab effects on memory and regulatory T cells. Whole-study results and caveats: Proliferating Tregs' suppressive function in siplizumab cultures went unconfirmed. Solely a minor proportion of alloreactive clones could be assigned to unstimulated subsets.

Assaying covered about 10^5 TCR templates per sample. Generated by immunoSEQ multiplex PCR, the TCRdb table keeps only in-frame clones and is missing some. This sample has about 100,000 clones; over 85% occur once, and the top ten carry 0.62%. Trimming pared 4 bases from V and 5 bases from J, leaving 12 bases between. In germline, CDR1 is SGHRS, CDR2 YFSETQ. The CDR3 has 14 residues. Remarks on this clone: Antigen: not known.

The sequence was collected from a human donor in good health. Sequenced material: Tregs sorted from blood. The V gene is TRBV5-1, the J gene TRBJ1-4; D gene ambiguous. CDR3 nucleotides: TGCGCCAGCAGCCTCCAGGCTTTGAATGAAAAACTGTTTTTT. Its translation: CASSLQALNEKLFF.